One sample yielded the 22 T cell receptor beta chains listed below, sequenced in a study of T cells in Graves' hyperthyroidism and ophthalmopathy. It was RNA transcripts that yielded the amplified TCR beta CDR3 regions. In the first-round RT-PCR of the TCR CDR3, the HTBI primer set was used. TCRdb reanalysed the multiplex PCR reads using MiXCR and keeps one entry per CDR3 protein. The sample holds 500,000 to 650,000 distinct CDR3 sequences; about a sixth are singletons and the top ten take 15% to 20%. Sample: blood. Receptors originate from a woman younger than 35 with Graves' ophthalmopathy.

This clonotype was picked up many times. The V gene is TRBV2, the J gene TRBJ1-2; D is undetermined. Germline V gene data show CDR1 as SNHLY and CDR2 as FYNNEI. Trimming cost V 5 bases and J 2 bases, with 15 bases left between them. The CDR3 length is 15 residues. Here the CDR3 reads CASSTKTTANYGYTF. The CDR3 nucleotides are TGTGCCAGCAGTACAAAAACGACGGCGAACTATGGCTACACCTTC.

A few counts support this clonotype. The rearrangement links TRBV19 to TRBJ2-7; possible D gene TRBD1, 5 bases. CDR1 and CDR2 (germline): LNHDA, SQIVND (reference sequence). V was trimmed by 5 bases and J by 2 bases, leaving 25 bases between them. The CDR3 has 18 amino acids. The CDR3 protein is CASSLGNRKTSNTYEQYF. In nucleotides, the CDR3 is TGTGCCAGTAGTTTAGGGAACAGGAAGACTTCTAACACCTACGAGCAGTACTTC.

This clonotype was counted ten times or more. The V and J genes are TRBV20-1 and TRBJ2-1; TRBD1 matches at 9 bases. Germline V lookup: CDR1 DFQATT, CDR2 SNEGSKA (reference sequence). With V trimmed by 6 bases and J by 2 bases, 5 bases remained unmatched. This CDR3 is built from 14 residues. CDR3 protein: CSAEGTGTYNEQFF. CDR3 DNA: TGCAGTGCGGAAGGGACAGGGACCTACAATGAGCAGTTCTTC.

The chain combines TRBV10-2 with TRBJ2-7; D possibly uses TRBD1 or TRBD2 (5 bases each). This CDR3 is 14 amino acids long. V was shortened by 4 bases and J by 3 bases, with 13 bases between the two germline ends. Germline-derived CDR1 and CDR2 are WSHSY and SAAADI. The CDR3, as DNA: TGCGCCAGCAGTGGGGACCGTATCCTCTACGAGCAGTACTTC. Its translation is CASSGDRILYEQYF.

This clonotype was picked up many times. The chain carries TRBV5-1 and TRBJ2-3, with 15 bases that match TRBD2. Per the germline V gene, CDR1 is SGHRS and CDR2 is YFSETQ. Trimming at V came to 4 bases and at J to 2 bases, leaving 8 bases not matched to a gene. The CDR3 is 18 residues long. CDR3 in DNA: TGCGCCAGCAGCCCGGGACTAGCGGGGGGAAGATTCACAGATACGCAGTATTTT. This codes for CASSPGLAGGRFTDTQYF.

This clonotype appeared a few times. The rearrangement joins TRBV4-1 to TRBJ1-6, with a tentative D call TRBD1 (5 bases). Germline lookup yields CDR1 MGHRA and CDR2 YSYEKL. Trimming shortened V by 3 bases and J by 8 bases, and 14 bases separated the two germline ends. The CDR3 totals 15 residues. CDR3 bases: TGCGCCAGCAGCCAGGGGGGTTTCGGGGATTCACCCCTCCACTTT. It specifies CASSQGGFGDSPLHF.

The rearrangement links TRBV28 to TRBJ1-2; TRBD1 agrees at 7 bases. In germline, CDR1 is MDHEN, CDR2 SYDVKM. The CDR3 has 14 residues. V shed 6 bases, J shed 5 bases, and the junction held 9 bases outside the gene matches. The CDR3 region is CASSQRTGPYGYTF. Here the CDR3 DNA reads TGTGCCAGCAGCCAAAGGACAGGTCCTTATGGCTACACCTTC.

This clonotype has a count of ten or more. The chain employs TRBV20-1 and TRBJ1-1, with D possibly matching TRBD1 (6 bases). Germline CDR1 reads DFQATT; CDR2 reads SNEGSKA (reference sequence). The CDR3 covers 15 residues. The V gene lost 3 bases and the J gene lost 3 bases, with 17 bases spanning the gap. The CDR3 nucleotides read TGCAGTGCTAGGTCGGGGGCAGGGGATGACACTGAAGCTTTCTTT. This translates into CSARSGAGDDTEAFF.

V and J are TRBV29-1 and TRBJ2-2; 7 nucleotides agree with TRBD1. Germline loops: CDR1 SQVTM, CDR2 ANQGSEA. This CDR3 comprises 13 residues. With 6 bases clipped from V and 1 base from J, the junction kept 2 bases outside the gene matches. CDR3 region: CSVRQGNTGELFF. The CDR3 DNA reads TGCAGCGTCCGACAGGGGAACACCGGGGAGCTGTTTTTT.

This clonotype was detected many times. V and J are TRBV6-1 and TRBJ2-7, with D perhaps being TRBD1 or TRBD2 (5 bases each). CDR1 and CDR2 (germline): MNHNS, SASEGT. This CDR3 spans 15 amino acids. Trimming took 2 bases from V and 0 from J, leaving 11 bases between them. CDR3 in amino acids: CASSERGRGSYEQYF. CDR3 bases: TGTGCCAGCAGTGAACGGGGCAGAGGCTCCTACGAGCAGTACTTC.

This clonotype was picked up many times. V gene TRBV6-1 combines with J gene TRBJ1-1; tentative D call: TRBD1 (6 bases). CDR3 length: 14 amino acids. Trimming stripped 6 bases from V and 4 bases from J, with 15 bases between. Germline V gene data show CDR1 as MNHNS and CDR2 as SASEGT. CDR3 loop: CASSSQGMITEAFF. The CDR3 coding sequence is TGTGCCAGCAGCTCCCAGGGGATGATCACTGAAGCTTTCTTT.

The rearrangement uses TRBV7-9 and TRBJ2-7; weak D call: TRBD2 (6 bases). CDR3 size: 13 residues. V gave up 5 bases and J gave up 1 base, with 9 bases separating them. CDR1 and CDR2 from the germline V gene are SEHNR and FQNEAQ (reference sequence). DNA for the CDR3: TGTGCCAGCAGCGCACTAGCTTCCTACGAGCAGTACTTC. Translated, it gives CASSALASYEQYF.

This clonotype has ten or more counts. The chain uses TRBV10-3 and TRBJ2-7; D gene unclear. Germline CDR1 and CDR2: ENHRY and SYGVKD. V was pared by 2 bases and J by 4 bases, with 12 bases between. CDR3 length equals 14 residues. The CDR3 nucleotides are TGTGCCATCAGTGAGGGGGTAGGTGTGTACGAGCAGTACTTC. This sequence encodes CAISEGVGVYEQYF.

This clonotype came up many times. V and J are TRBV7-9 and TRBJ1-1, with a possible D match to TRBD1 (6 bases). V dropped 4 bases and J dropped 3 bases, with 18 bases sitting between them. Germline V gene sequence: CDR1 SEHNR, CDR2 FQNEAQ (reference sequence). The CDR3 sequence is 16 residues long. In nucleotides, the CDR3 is TGTGCCAGCAGCTCGGGACATGTAGGGCTAGACACTGAAGCTTTCTTT. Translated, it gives CASSSGHVGLDTEAFF.

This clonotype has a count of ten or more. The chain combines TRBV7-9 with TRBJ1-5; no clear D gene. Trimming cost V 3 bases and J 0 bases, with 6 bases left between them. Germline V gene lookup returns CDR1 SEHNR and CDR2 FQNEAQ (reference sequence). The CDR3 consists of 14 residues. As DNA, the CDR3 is TGTGCCAGCAGCTTGGGTAATAGCAATCAGCCCCAGCATTTT. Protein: CASSLGNSNQPQHF.

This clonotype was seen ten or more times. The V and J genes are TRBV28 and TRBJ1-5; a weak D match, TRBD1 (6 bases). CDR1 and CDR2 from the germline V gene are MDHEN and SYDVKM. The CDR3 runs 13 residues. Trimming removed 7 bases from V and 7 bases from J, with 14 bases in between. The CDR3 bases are TGTGCCAGCATGGGTAGGGGGTACCAGCCCCAGCATTTT. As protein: CASMGRGYQPQHF. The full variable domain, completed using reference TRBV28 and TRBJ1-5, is DVKVTQSSRYLVKRTGEKVFLECVQDMDHENMFWYRQDPGLGLRLIYFSYDVKMKEKGDIPEGYSVSREKKERFSLILESASTNQTSMYLCASMGRGYQPQHFGDGTRLSIL.

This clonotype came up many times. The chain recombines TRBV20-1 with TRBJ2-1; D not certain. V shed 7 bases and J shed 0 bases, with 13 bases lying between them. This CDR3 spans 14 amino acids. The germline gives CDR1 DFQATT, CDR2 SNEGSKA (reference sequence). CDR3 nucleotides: TGCAGTGGCGACCTATCGCGCTCCTACAATGAGCAGTTCTTC. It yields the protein CSGDLSRSYNEQFF.

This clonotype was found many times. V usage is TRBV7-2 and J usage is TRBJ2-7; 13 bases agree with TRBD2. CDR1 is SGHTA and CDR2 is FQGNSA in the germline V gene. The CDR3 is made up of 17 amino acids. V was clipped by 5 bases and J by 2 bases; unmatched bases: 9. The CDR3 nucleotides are TGTGCCAGCAGCCGCCGAGGACTAGCGGGAGAGGCCTACGAGCAGTACTTC. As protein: CASSRRGLAGEAYEQYF.

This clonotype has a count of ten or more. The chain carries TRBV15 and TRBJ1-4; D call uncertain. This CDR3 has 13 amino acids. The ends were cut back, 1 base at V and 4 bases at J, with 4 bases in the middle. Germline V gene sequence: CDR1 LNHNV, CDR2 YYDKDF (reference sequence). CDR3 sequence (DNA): TGTGCCACCAGCAGAGGACATAATGAAAAACTGTTTTTT. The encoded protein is CATSRGHNEKLFF.

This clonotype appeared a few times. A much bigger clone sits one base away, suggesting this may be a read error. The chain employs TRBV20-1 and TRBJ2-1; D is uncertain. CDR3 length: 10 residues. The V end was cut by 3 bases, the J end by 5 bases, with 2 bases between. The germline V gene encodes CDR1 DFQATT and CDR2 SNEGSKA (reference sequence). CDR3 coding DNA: TGCAGTGCTAGGGACAATGAGCAGTTCTTC. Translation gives CSARDNEQFF.

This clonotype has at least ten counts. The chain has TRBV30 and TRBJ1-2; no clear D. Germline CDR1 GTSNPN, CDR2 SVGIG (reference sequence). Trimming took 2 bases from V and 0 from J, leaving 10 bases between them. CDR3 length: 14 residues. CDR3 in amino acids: CAWSPRGANYGYTF. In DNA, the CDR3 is TGTGCCTGGAGTCCCCGCGGAGCTAACTATGGCTACACCTTC.

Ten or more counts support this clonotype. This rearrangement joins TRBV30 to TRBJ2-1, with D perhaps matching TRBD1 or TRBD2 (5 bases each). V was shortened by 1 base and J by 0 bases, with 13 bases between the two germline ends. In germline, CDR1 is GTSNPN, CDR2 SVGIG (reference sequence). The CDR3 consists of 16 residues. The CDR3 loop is CAWSAGLASSYNEQFF. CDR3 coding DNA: TGTGCCTGGAGTGCGGGGCTAGCCTCCTCCTACAATGAGCAGTTCTTC.